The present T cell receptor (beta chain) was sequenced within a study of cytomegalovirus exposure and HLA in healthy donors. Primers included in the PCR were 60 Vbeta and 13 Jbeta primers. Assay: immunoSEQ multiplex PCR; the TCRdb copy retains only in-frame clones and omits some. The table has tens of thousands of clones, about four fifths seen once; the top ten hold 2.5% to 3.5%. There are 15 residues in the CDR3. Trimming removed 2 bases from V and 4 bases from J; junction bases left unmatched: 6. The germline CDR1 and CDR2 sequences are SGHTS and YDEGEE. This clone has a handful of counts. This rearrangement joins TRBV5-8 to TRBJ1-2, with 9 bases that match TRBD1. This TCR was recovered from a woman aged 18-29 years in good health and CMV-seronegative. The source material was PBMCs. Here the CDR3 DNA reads TGTGCCAGCAGCTTAGGGACAGGGATAGGCTATGGCTACACCTTC. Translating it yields CASSLGTGIGYGYTF. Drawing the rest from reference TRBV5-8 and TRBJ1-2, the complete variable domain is EAGVTQSPTHLIKTRGQQATLRCSPISGHTSVYWYQQALGLGLQFLLWYDEGEERNRGNFPPRFSGRQFPNYSSELNVNALELEDSALYLCASSLGTGIGYGYTFGSGTRLTVV.